This T cell receptor beta chain originates from a study of Graves' ophthalmopathy and Graves' hyperthyroidism. Researchers took RNA transcripts and amplified TCR beta CDR3 regions from them. Following a first-round RT-PCR that used HTBI primers, a second-round multiplex PCR was carried out. MiXCR was run by TCRdb on the multiplex PCR reads, yielding one entry per CDR3 protein. The data contain just over 600,000 distinct CDR3 sequences, roughly 20% of them singletons. Findings and limits, study-wide: Prediction of ophthalmopathy progression reached 70.59% sensitivity and 72.22% specificity.

This clonotype showed up just a few times. Its antigen is unknown. This CDR3 contains 14 residues. Trimming took off 1 base at V and 2 bases at J, with 9 bases between the two ends. Each hyperthyroidism patient was newly diagnosed, with under 2 months' duration, and aged 18 to 65. This clonotype was sampled from a woman younger than 30 with stable Graves' hyperthyroidism. Some clones in this sample may be carry-over from other donors' samples. The sample was peripheral blood. The gene calls are TRBV12-3 or TRBV12-4 and TRBJ2-7; D perhaps matches TRBD1 (6 bases). The CDR3 nucleotides read TGTGCCAGCAGTTTAGGACAGGCCGCCTACGAGCAGTACTTC. Amino acid sequence: CASSLGQAAYEQYF.